Below are 21 T cell receptor beta chains sequenced from a single sample in a study of blood T cell repertoires in COVID-19 (dated by TCRdb to about 2020). Libraries came from the immunoSEQ multiplex PCR assay. Drawn from immuneACCESS, this table holds only the in-frame rearrangements with V and J called that TCRdb kept. Clones are partly lost; checked studies trace under half to an unresolved V gene and leave the rest unexplained. The sample table lists about 70,000 clones, about nine tenths of them with a count of one. The ten largest clones represent approximately 11% of the sample. The sample comprised peripheral blood. The receptors come from a young woman with acute or convalescent COVID-19.

This rearrangement joins TRBV7-8 to TRBJ1-6, with TRBD1 as a possible D gene (5 bases). Looked up from germline, CDR1 is SGHVS and CDR2 is FQNEAQ. V lost 1 base and J 6 bases, leaving 10 bases between the germline ends. The CDR3 is 15 amino acids. CDR3 sequence reads: CASSLGGGVNSPLHF. CDR3 in DNA: TGTGCCAGCAGCTTAGGGGGGGGTGTTAATTCACCCCTCCACTTT.

The CDR3 sequence: CAWSVAGNSPLHF. CDR3 bases: TGTGCCTGGAGTGTAGCGGGCAATTCACCCCTCCACTTT. This chain joins TRBV30 and TRBJ1-6; D gene ambiguous. The CDR3 has 13 amino acids. Trimming took off 0 bases at V and 7 bases at J, with 7 bases between the two ends. Per the germline V gene, CDR1 is GTSNPN and CDR2 is SVGIG (reference sequence).

The V gene is TRBV20-1, the J gene TRBJ1-6; D remains unclear. Germline-derived CDR1 and CDR2 are DFQATT and SNEGSKA (reference sequence). Trimming removed 3 bases at V and 8 bases at J, with 14 bases between. This CDR3 is built from 14 residues. The CDR3 coding sequence is TGCAGTGCTAGTGTGGAGCGTCAGCATTCACCCCTCCACTTT. As protein: CSASVERQHSPLHF.

The CDR3: CASSQDSGGDTEAFF. In DNA form, the CDR3 reads TGCGCCAGCAGCCAAGATTCCGGGGGGGACACTGAAGCTTTCTTT. The rearrangement links TRBV4-1 to TRBJ1-1; a weak D match, TRBD1 (5 bases). V was pared by 0 bases and J by 3 bases, with 11 bases between. Germline V gene lookup returns CDR1 MGHRA and CDR2 YSYEKL. The CDR3 runs 15 residues.

The chain is built from TRBV19 and TRBJ2-3; 9 bases map to TRBD1. J lost 4 bases, V lost 5 bases, and 10 bases had no gene match. Germline CDR1 LNHDA, CDR2 SQIVND (reference sequence). This CDR3 has 16 amino acids. CDR3 bases: TGTGCCAGTAGTCTCGTCGGGACAGGGAGCGCAGATACGCAGTATTTT. This translates into CASSLVGTGSADTQYF. Supplemented by reference TRBV19 and TRBJ2-3, the full variable domain reads DGGITQSPKYLFRKEGQNVTLSCEQNLNHDAMYWYRQDPGQGLRLIYYSQIVNDFQKGDIAEGYSVSREKKESFPLTVTSAQKNPTAFYLCASSLVGTGSADTQYFGPGTRLTVL.

This clone was counted a single time. The rearrangement uses TRBV11-3 and TRBJ2-2; the D is unclear. CDR1 and CDR2 from the germline V gene are SGHNT and YENEEA. Deletions cut 1 base from V and 5 bases from J, with 5 bases between. This CDR3 is built from 13 residues. The CDR3 region is CASSLGRTGELFF. The CDR3 nucleotides read TGTGCCAGCAGCTTAGGCAGAACCGGGGAGCTGTTTTTT.

The J gene is TRBJ2-5, the V gene TRBV6-5; possibly TRBD2 for D (6 bases). The V gene's germline CDR1 is MNHEY and CDR2 SVGAGI. Trimming cost V 6 bases and J 3 bases, with 11 bases left between them. This CDR3 region has 13 residues. The CDR3 nucleotides read TGTGCCAGCAGGGGACTTCAGGAAGAGACCCAGTACTTC. Its translation is CASRGLQEETQYF.

The genes are TRBV18 and TRBJ2-1, with a possible D match to TRBD2 (5 bases). The V and J ends lost 4 bases and 5 bases respectively, with 6 bases between them. Germline V gene sequence: CDR1 KGHSH, CDR2 LQKENI. This CDR3 has 12 residues. CDR3 coding DNA: TGTGCCAGCTCACAAGCGGACAATGAGCAGTTCTTC. This gives the protein CASSQADNEQFF.

Note on this clone: Other DNA sequences in the same sample also yield this CDR3. The chain uses TRBV29-1 and TRBJ2-5, with D tentatively TRBD1 (5 bases). This CDR3 has 11 residues. Trimming stripped 2 bases from V and 4 bases from J, with 5 bases between. The germline V gene encodes CDR1 SQVTM and CDR2 ANQGSEA. CDR3: CSVERGETQYF. The DNA for the CDR3 is TGCAGCGTTGAAAGGGGAGAGACCCAGTACTTC.

The chain is built from TRBV28 and TRBJ2-2; TRBD1 agrees at 12 bases. This CDR3 has 16 residues. CDR1 and CDR2 (germline): MDHEN, SYDVKM. Trimming took 8 bases from V and 1 from J; bases not matched to a gene: 5. The DNA for the CDR3 is TGTGCCAGCCGGGACAGGGGGCGCATGAACACCGGGGAGCTGTTTTTT. Translated: CASRDRGRMNTGELFF.

The chain recombines TRBV24-1 with TRBJ1-5, with TRBD1 matching 8 bases. Germline V lookup: CDR1 KGHDR, CDR2 SFDVKD. V was clipped by 7 bases and J by 1 base; unmatched bases: 11. The length of the CDR3 is 17 residues. This CDR3 is CATSNRMRQGSNQPQHF. Written as DNA, the CDR3 is TGTGCCACCAGCAACCGAATGAGACAGGGGAGCAATCAGCCCCAGCATTTT.

DNA for the CDR3: TGTGCCATCAGTGAGGACAGGGGGAGAAACAATGAGCAGTTCTTC. As protein: CAISEDRGRNNEQFF. This rearrangement joins TRBV10-3 to TRBJ2-1; 9 bases agree with TRBD1. The V gene end was trimmed by 2 bases and the J gene end by 5 bases; junction bases not matched to a gene: 4. Germline-derived CDR1 and CDR2 are ENHRY and SYGVKD. The CDR3 has 15 residues.

The gene calls are TRBV7-2 and TRBJ2-3, with unresolved D. The V end was cut by 1 base, the J end by 4 bases, with 9 bases between. The length of the CDR3 is 14 residues. The germline gives CDR1 SGHTA, CDR2 FQGNSA. CDR3 sequence reads: CASSLGLFSDTQYF. CDR3 in DNA: TGTGCCAGCAGCTTAGGACTTTTTTCAGATACGCAGTATTTT.

The J gene is TRBJ2-1, the V gene TRBV30; 10 bases agree with TRBD2. CDR3 length: 15 amino acids. The junction had 9 bases not matched to a gene; V was cut back by 4 bases and J by 6 bases. Germline assignment: CDR1 GTSNPN and CDR2 SVGIG (reference sequence). The CDR3 spells CAWTTSGFLGNEQFF. CDR3 sequence (DNA): TGTGCCTGGACGACTAGCGGGTTTCTGGGCAATGAGCAGTTCTTC.

The V and J genes are TRBV19 and TRBJ1-5, with no clear D. This CDR3 contains 12 residues. The germline gives CDR1 LNHDA, CDR2 SQIVND (reference sequence). Trimming stripped 4 bases from V and 8 bases from J, with 9 bases between. CDR3 sequence reads: CASSKEGKPQHF. CDR3 DNA: TGTGCCAGTAGTAAGGAGGGCAAGCCCCAGCATTTT.

The chain recombines TRBV9 with TRBJ2-3, with TRBD2 matching over 9 bases. The CDR3 covers 15 residues. Trimming cost V 0 bases and J 2 bases; bases outside gene matches: 1. Per germline, CDR1 SGDLS and CDR2 YYNGEE. The CDR3 is CASSVVAGATDTQYF. The CDR3 DNA reads TGTGCCAGCAGCGTAGTAGCGGGGGCCACAGATACGCAGTATTTT.

This chain connects TRBV6-2 or TRBV6-3 to TRBJ2-1; 11 bases map to TRBD2. Germline V gene data show CDR1 as MNHEY and CDR2 as SVGEGT. The CDR3 extends over 18 amino acids. V shed 6 bases, J shed 3 bases, and the junction held 13 bases outside the gene matches. Here the CDR3 reads CASSPWGSGRASYNEQFF. The CDR3 DNA sequence: TGTGCCAGCAGCCCCTGGGGTAGCGGGAGGGCCAGCTACAATGAGCAGTTCTTC.

This clone was picked up one time. This chain joins TRBV9 and TRBJ2-2; maybe TRBD2 (6 bases). Germline CDR1 reads SGDLS; CDR2 reads YYNGEE. The length of the CDR3 is 16 residues. V gave up 0 bases and J gave up 3 bases, with 12 bases separating them. In nucleotides, the CDR3 is TGTGCCAGCAGCGTAGCTGGGGCTAGCGACACCGGGGAGCTGTTTTTT. Translation gives CASSVAGASDTGELFF.

The V call is TRBV6-6, the J call TRBJ1-1; D is uncertain. The CDR3 is 15 residues long. V was clipped by 4 bases and J by 6 bases, with 18 bases between them. The germline V gene has CDR1 MNHNY and CDR2 SVGAGI (reference sequence). The DNA of the CDR3 is TGTGCCAGCAGTTTGAAATCCGAGGGTGGGGCTGAAGCTTTCTTT. It yields the protein CASSLKSEGGAEAFF.

The V call is TRBV5-1, the J call TRBJ2-5; TRBD1 matches 7 bases. The CDR3 is made up of 14 amino acids. Germline V lookup: CDR1 SGHRS, CDR2 YFSETQ. V lost 4 bases to trimming and J lost 5 bases; unmatched junction nucleotides: 8. The CDR3 bases are TGCGCCAGCAGCACGGGACAGTTCGGGGAGACCCAGTACTTC. This gives the protein CASSTGQFGETQYF.

The V call is TRBV5-4, the J call TRBJ2-6, with D uncertain. Between the trimmed V and J ends, which lost 9 bases and 0 bases, there was a span of 4 bases. The CDR3 has 12 amino acids. Germline assignment: CDR1 SGHNT and CDR2 YYREEE (reference sequence). The CDR3 DNA sequence: TGTGCCACCGTCTCTGGGGCCAACGTCCTGACTTTC. It encodes CATVSGANVLTF.